The 26 T cell receptor beta chains below were found in one sample sequenced in a study of radiation and T cells in renal cell carcinoma. TCRdb keeps only in-frame clones here, not all; method: immunoSEQ multiplex PCR. The data hold 23,000 or so clones, with roughly 60% observed a single time. Treatment specified: treatment-naive control, cytoreductive nephrectomy. Here the sequenced sample was tumor tissue, taken from a patient whose treatment was nephrectomy without radiotherapy. The receptors were gathered from a man in his forties with renal cell carcinoma.

This clone showed up just a few times. The rearrangement uses TRBV10-3 and TRBJ1-1, with TRBD1 as a possible D gene (5 bases). The ends were cut back, 6 bases at V and 4 bases at J, with 9 bases in the middle. Germline V gene lookup returns CDR1 ENHRY and CDR2 SYGVKD. The CDR3 is made up of 12 amino acids. In nucleotides, the CDR3 is TGTGCCATCAGGGAGAGGGGCACTGAAGCTTTCTTT. This encodes CAIRERGTEAFF.

This chain links TRBV4-1 with TRBJ1-4; 7 nucleotides align to TRBD1. The J segment lost 5 bases and the V segment lost 0 bases, leaving 9 bases of the junction unmatched. Germline lookup yields CDR1 MGHRA and CDR2 YSYEKL. This CDR3 has 17 amino acids. The CDR3 nucleotides read TGCGCCAGCAGCCAAGATCCCGACAGGGATGCAAATGAAAAACTGTTTTTT. As protein: CASSQDPDRDANEKLFF.

The chain's CDR3 is CASSISRNTEAFF. CDR3 nucleotide sequence: TGTGCCAGTAGTATTTCCCGGAACACTGAAGCTTTCTTT. V gene TRBV30 combines with J gene TRBJ1-1; unclear D gene. Looked up from germline, CDR1 is GTSNPN and CDR2 is SVGIG (reference sequence). The V gene lost 8 bases and the J gene lost 1 base, with 14 bases spanning the gap. This CDR3 is 13 amino acids long.

V usage is TRBV7-9 and J usage is TRBJ2-2, with a tentative D call TRBD2 (6 bases). CDR3 length equals 16 residues. The V end was cut by 5 bases, the J end by 0 bases, with 13 bases between. Germline CDR1 is SEHNR and CDR2 is FQNEAQ (reference sequence). The CDR3 is CASSQTGTPNTGELFF. In DNA, the CDR3 is TGTGCCAGCAGCCAGACCGGGACTCCGAACACCGGGGAGCTGTTTTTT.

The V gene is TRBV5-6, the J gene TRBJ2-1, with D tentatively TRBD1 or TRBD2 (5 bases each). The CDR3 length is 15 residues. With 0 bases removed from V and 10 bases from J, the gap between germline ends came to 17 bases. The germline gives CDR1 SGHDT, CDR2 YYEEEE. This CDR3 reads CASSLARGRPREQFF. As DNA, the CDR3 is TGTGCCAGCAGCTTGGCTCGGGGACGCCCGAGGGAGCAGTTCTTC.

The chain has TRBV5-6 and TRBJ1-1, with 9 bases aligning to TRBD1. Germline loops: CDR1 SGHDT, CDR2 YYEEEE. The ends lost 4 bases at V and 3 bases at J; junction bases unmatched: 7. CDR3 length: 15 residues. The CDR3 spells CASSPKGTGYTEAFF. CDR3 nucleotide sequence: TGTGCCAGCAGCCCTAAAGGGACAGGGTACACTGAAGCTTTCTTT.

This sequence joins TRBV7-2 and TRBJ2-1; perhaps TRBD1 as D (6 bases). V lost 1 base and J lost 6, with 13 bases in between. The CDR3 has 15 amino acids. Germline lookup yields CDR1 SGHTA and CDR2 FQGNSA. The CDR3 coding sequence is TGTGCCAGCAGCTTAGAACAGGGACGTTTCAATGAGCAGTTCTTC. Translating it yields CASSLEQGRFNEQFF.

This chain links TRBV2 with TRBJ2-7, with unresolved D. The CDR3 sequence is 13 residues long. The V gene lost 0 bases and the J gene lost 3 bases, with 6 bases spanning the gap. Germline CDR1 is SNHLY and CDR2 is FYNNEI. The CDR3 DNA reads as TGTGCCAGCAGTGAAGCGCTAATCTACGAGCAGTACTTC. As protein: CASSEALIYEQYF.

The chain couples TRBV19 to TRBJ2-7; tentatively, D is TRBD1 or TRBD2 (5 bases each). This CDR3 is built from 17 residues. V was clipped by 5 bases and J by 4 bases, with 24 bases between them. Germline V gene lookup returns CDR1 LNHDA and CDR2 SQIVND (reference sequence). The CDR3 DNA is TGTGCCAGTAGTCTGGGCGCGGCCGGGACGGACCCTTACGAGCAGTACTTC. Its translation: CASSLGAAGTDPYEQYF. Full variable domain (outside the CDR3, taken from reference TRBV19 and TRBJ2-7): DGGITQSPKYLFRKEGQNVTLSCEQNLNHDAMYWYRQDPGQGLRLIYYSQIVNDFQKGDIAEGYSVSREKKESFPLTVTSAQKNPTAFYLCASSLGAAGTDPYEQYFGPGTRLTVT.

The CDR3 sequence is CASSRSGGLAGLETQYF. As DNA, the CDR3 is TGTGCCAGCAGCCGGAGTGGAGGACTAGCGGGATTGGAGACCCAGTACTTC. V is TRBV14 and J is TRBJ2-5; 12 nucleotides match TRBD2. CDR3 length: 17 amino acids. With V trimmed by 4 bases and J by 5 bases, 11 bases remained unmatched. Germline assignment: CDR1 SGHDN and CDR2 FVKESK.

This clone was detected once. CDR3 nucleotides: TGTGCCCGGCCCCGACAGGGGACGAATCAGCCCCAGCATTTT. Translation gives CARPRQGTNQPQHF. The J gene is TRBJ1-5, the V gene TRBV7-9; 8 nucleotides match TRBD1. Trimming cost V 11 bases and J 4 bases; bases outside gene matches: 10. Looked up from germline, CDR1 is SEHNR and CDR2 is FQNEAQ (reference sequence). This CDR3 spans 14 amino acids.

The chain uses TRBV5-1 and TRBJ1-3; possibly TRBD1 for D (5 bases). The V and J ends lost 4 bases and 0 bases respectively, with 11 bases between them. The CDR3 length is 15 residues. CDR1 and CDR2 from the germline V gene are SGHRS and YFSETQ. The CDR3 is CASSPGHSSGNTIYF. The CDR3 DNA sequence: TGCGCCAGCAGCCCGGGGCATAGCTCTGGAAACACCATATATTTT.

In its sample, this clone was seen a few times. The chain is built from TRBV7-9 and TRBJ1-2; 7 nucleotides align to TRBD1. The V gene's germline CDR1 is SEHNR and CDR2 FQNEAQ (reference sequence). Trimming took 0 bases from V and 4 from J; bases not matched to a gene: 8. The CDR3 extends over 16 amino acids. CDR3 sequence reads: CASSLASTGPFYGYTF. The CDR3, as DNA: TGTGCCAGCAGCTTAGCTTCGACAGGGCCGTTCTATGGCTACACCTTC.

The J gene is TRBJ1-5, the V gene TRBV10-2, with TRBD1 as a possible D gene (6 bases). V lost 6 bases, J lost 6 bases, and 12 bases lay in between. This CDR3 is built from 13 residues. The V gene's germline CDR1 is WSHSY and CDR2 SAAADI. CDR3 sequence (DNA): TGCGCCAGCAGCGGACAGCCCGGTCAGCCCCAGCATTTT. The encoded protein is CASSGQPGQPQHF.

The chain links TRBV5-8 to TRBJ2-5; 7 bases line up with TRBD1. Germline V gene lookup returns CDR1 SGHTS and CDR2 YDEGEE. The CDR3 length is 18 residues. V shed 0 bases and J 0 bases; nucleotides not matched to a gene: 11. CDR3 bases: TGTGCCAGCAGCTTGGCCTATGGGACAGCAGATAACCAAGAGACCCAGTACTTC. Protein: CASSLAYGTADNQETQYF. The whole variable domain, remainder taken from reference TRBV5-8 and TRBJ2-5, is EAGVTQSPTHLIKTRGQQATLRCSPISGHTSVYWYQQALGLGLQFLLWYDEGEERNRGNFPPRFSGRQFPNYSSELNVNALELEDSALYLCASSLAYGTADNQETQYFGPGTRLLVL.

This clone was picked up one time. The chain is built from TRBV7-9 and TRBJ1-1; perhaps TRBD1 as D (5 bases). The V gene lost 7 bases and the J gene lost 7 bases, with 13 bases spanning the gap. CDR1 and CDR2 from the germline V gene are SEHNR and FQNEAQ (reference sequence). The CDR3 loop spans 12 amino acids. The CDR3 spells CASIDLGDEAFF. Here the CDR3 DNA reads TGTGCCAGCATTGACCTGGGGGATGAAGCTTTCTTT.

V and J are TRBV7-2 and TRBJ1-1; 12 positions match TRBD1. From germline, CDR1 is SGHTA and CDR2 FQGNSA. J lost 7 bases, V lost 5 bases, and 8 bases had no gene match. The CDR3 extends over 15 amino acids. CDR3 sequence (DNA): TGTGCCAGCAGCGGGGGACAGGGGGCTTTCGTTGAAGCTTTCTTT. Translated: CASSGGQGAFVEAFF.

The V call is TRBV5-6, the J call TRBJ1-4, with D hard to call. Germline V gives CDR1 SGHDT, CDR2 YYEEEE. V was cut by 4 bases and J by 0 bases, with 7 bases left in between. CDR3 length equals 14 residues. CDR3 in DNA: TGTGCCAGCAGCATCAAGACAACTAATGAAAAACTGTTTTTT. This sequence encodes CASSIKTTNEKLFF.

The J gene is TRBJ2-7, the V gene TRBV20-1; no definite D call. The CDR3 is made up of 11 amino acids. Trimming stripped 6 bases from V and 0 bases from J, with 6 bases between. Germline CDR1 is DFQATT and CDR2 is SNEGSKA (reference sequence). CDR3 sequence: CSAWASYEQYF. The CDR3 DNA reads as TGCAGTGCCTGGGCCTCCTACGAGCAGTACTTC.

This clone was observed a handful of times. The chain is built from TRBV9 and TRBJ1-4; a weak D match, TRBD1 (6 bases). Trimming removed 3 bases at V and 2 bases at J, with 11 bases between. Per the germline V gene, CDR1 is SGDLS and CDR2 is YYNGEE. This CDR3 is built from 15 residues. The CDR3 region has the DNA TGTGCCAGCAGCGCAGACAGGTTGACTAATGAAAAACTGTTTTTT. This encodes CASSADRLTNEKLFF.

V is TRBV5-6 and J is TRBJ2-3; possible D gene TRBD2, 6 bases. CDR3 length: 15 residues. Germline CDR1 reads SGHDT; CDR2 reads YYEEEE. The germline V and J ends were trimmed by 2 bases and 0 bases, with 10 bases remaining between them. The CDR3 DNA reads as TGTGCCAGCAGCTTAAGGGACTTGAGCACAGATACGCAGTATTTT. Encoded protein: CASSLRDLSTDTQYF.

The count of this clone is one. This chain connects TRBV6-5 to TRBJ2-2; 9 positions match TRBD2. CDR1 and CDR2 from the germline V gene are MNHEY and SVGAGI. CDR3 length equals 16 residues. J lost 4 bases, V lost 0 bases, and 3 bases had no gene match. In nucleotides, the CDR3 is TGTGCCAGCAGTTACTCGGGCGGGAGGGCCACCGGGGAGCTGTTTTTT. This gives the protein CASSYSGGRATGELFF.

This clone has a count of ten or more. This chain connects TRBV27 to TRBJ1-2; 7 bases line up with TRBD1. The germline CDR1 and CDR2 sequences are MNHEY and SMNVEV (reference sequence). CDR3 length: 15 residues. Germline trimming cut 4 bases from V and 8 bases from J; bases unmatched to any gene: 13. The CDR3 region has the DNA TGTGCCAGCAGTTACACGCCCGGGACAGAATCAGGCTACACCTTC. Protein product: CASSYTPGTESGYTF.

V is TRBV29-1 and J is TRBJ2-3; 8 bases agree with TRBD2. This CDR3 region has 14 residues. The germline V gene encodes CDR1 SQVTM and CDR2 ANQGSEA. After removal of 4 bases from V and 0 bases from J, the junction contained 3 bases not matched to a gene. As DNA, the CDR3 is TGCAGCGTTGGCGTAGCGGGAAGCACAGATACGCAGTATTTT. Residues: CSVGVAGSTDTQYF.

The rearrangement links TRBV2 to TRBJ1-2; 11 bases are shared with TRBD1. The CDR3 has 14 residues. V shed 8 bases, J shed 5 bases, and the junction held 7 bases outside the gene matches. The germline CDR1 and CDR2 sequences are SNHLY and FYNNEI. CDR3 nucleotide sequence: TGTGCCAGCGGTCCGGACAGGGGGCTGTATGGCTACACCTTC. Its translation: CASGPDRGLYGYTF.

V is TRBV19 and J is TRBJ2-6, with 7 positions matching TRBD1. V shed 3 bases and J 0 bases; nucleotides not matched to a gene: 2. This CDR3 is 16 amino acids long. Germline-derived CDR1 and CDR2 are LNHDA and SQIVND (reference sequence). CDR3: CASSMGTVSGANVLTF. CDR3 DNA sequence: TGTGCCAGTAGTATGGGGACAGTCTCTGGGGCCAACGTCCTGACTTTC.